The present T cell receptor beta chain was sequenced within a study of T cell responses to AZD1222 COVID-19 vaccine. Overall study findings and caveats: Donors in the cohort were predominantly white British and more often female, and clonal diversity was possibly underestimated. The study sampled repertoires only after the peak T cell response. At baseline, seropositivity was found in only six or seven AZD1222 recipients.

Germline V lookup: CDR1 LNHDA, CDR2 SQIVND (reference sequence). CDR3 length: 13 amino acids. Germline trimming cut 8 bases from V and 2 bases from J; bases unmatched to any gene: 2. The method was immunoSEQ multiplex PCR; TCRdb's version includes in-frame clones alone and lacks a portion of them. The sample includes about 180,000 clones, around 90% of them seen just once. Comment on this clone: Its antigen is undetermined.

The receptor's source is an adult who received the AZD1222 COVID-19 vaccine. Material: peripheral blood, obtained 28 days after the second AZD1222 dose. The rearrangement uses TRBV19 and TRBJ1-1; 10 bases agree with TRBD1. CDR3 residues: CASDRGPNTEAFF. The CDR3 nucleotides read TGTGCCAGTGACAGGGGGCCCAACACTGAAGCTTTCTTT.